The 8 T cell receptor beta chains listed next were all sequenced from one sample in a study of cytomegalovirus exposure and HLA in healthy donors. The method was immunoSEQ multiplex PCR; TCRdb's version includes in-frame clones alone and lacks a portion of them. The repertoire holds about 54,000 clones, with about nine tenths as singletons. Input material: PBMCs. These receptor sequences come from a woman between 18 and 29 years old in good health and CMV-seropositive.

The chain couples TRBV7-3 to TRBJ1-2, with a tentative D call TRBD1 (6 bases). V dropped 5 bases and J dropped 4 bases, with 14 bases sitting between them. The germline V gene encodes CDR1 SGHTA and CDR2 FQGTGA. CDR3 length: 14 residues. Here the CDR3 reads CASSPTTGTYGYTF. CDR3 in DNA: TGTGCCAGCAGCCCGACCACAGGGACCTATGGCTACACCTTC.

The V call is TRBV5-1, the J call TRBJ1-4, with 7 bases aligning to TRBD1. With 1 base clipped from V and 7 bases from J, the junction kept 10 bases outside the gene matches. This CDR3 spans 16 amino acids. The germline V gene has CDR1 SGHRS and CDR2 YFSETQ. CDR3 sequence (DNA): TGCGCCAGCAGCTTGTCCTATAGACAGGGTTCTGAAAAACTGTTTTTT. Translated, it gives CASSLSYRQGSEKLFF.

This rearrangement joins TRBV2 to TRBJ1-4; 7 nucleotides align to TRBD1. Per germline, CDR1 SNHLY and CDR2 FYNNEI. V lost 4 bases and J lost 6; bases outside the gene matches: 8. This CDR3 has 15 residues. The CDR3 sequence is CASSVPRGPDEKLFF. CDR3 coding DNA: TGTGCCAGCAGTGTGCCGAGGGGGCCCGATGAAAAACTGTTTTTT.

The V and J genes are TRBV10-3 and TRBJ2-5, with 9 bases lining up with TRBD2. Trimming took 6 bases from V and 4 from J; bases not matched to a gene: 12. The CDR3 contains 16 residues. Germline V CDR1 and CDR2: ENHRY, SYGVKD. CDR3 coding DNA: TGTGCCATCAGGAGGGGAGGCGGGGGGGAAGGAGAGACCCAGTACTTC. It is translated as CAIRRGGGGEGETQYF.

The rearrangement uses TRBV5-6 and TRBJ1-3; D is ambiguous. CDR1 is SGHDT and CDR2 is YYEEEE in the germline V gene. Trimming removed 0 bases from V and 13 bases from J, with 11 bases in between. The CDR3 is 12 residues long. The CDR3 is CASSLDKGAIYF. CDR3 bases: TGTGCCAGCAGCTTGGATAAGGGAGCAATATATTTT.

The DNA for the CDR3 is TGTGCCAGCAGTCAATACAGGGGGCCCAATGAGCAGTTCTTC. This translates into CASSQYRGPNEQFF. The rearrangement links TRBV27 to TRBJ2-1, with 9 bases fitting TRBD1. From germline, CDR1 is MNHEY and CDR2 SMNVEV (reference sequence). V lost 5 bases and J lost 6; bases outside the gene matches: 5. This CDR3 is built from 14 residues.

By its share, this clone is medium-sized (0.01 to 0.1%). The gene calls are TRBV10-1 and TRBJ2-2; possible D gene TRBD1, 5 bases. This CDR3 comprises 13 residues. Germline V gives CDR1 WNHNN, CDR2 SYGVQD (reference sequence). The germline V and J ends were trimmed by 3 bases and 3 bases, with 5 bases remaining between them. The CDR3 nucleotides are TGCGCCAGCAGTGACAGGGACACCGGGGAGCTGTTTTTT. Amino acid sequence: CASSDRDTGELFF.

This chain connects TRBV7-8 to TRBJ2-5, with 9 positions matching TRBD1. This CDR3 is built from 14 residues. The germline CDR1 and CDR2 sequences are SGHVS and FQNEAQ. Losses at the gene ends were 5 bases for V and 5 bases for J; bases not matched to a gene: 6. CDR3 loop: CASSPMGQGETQYF. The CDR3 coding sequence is TGTGCCAGCAGCCCCATGGGACAGGGTGAGACCCAGTACTTC.